The entry below describes one TCR beta chain. No cognate antigen has been identified for it. There are no base qualities to consult, and no much larger clone falls within one base. The data stem from a study of T cell changes during pregnancy in multiple sclerosis (dated by TCRdb to about 2019). Concerning the study at large: Changes in the T cell repertoire over the course of pregnancy were examined in this study in women with multiple sclerosis.

The library was made by the immunoSEQ multiplex PCR assay. TCRdb took this table from immuneACCESS and kept in-frame rearrangements with V and J called. Such tables lack part of the clones; where checked against another copy, unresolved V genes explain under half of the gap, and the rest is unexplained. The sample contains approximately 130,000 clones, about 93% of them found a single time. The ten top clones hold less than 7.5% of the sample. From the cysteine through the phenylalanine, the CDR3 covers 15 amino acids. Only CDR3 DNA is held: 45 bases, read in frame from base 1. The germline V gene supplies CDR1 SNHLY and CDR2 FYNNEI. Germline trimming amounts to 4 bases on V and 2 bases on J, with 2 as the count of junction bases outside the gene matches.

The specimen comprised peripheral blood, sampled before pregnancy. This sequence uses TRBV2 and TRBJ2-3, and TRBD2 aligns with 11 junction nucleotides. The TCR comes from a female donor with multiple sclerosis, enrolled in a pregnancy study. The DNA is as follows: TGTGCCAGCAGTGGACTAGCGGGGTTCACAGATACGCAGTATTTT. This encodes CASSGLAGFTDTQYF.